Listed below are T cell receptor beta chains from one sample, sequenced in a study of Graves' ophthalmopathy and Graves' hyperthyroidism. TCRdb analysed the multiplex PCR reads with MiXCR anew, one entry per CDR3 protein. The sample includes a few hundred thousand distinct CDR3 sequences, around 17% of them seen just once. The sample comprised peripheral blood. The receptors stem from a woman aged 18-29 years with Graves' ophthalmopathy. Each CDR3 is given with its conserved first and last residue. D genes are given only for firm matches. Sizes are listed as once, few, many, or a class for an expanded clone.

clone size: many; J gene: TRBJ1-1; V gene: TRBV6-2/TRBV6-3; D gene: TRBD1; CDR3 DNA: TGTGCCAGCAGTATACTCGCGGGACAGCTGATGAACACTGAAGCTTTCTTT; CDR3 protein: CASSILAGQLMNTEAFF
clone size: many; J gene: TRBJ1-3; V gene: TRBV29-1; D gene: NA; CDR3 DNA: TGCAGCGTTGGATTGGTCAACTCTGGAAACACCATATATTTT; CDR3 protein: CSVGLVNSGNTIYF
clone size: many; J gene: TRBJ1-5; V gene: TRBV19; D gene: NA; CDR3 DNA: TGTGCCAGTAGTATAACTCTTCGGGGCAATCAGCCCCAGCATTTT; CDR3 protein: CASSITLRGNQPQHF
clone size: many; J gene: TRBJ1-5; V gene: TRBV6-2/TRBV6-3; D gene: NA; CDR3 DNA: TGTGCCAGCAGTTACTCGGCTATGCACGGGGCCCCTAGAGTACAGCCCCAGCATTTT; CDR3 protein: CASSYSAMHGAPRVQPQHF
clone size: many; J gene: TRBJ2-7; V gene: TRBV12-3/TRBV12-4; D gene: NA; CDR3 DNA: TGTGCCAGCAGGAGGGGGTCACGCTACGAGCAGTACTTC; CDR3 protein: CASRRGSRYEQYF
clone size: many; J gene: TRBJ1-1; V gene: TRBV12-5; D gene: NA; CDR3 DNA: TGTGCTAGTGGTTTGGATCCTAGGGTTGGTAGGGCACGGCAGGGTAACACTGAAGCTTTCTTT; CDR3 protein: CASGLDPRVGRARQGNTEAFF
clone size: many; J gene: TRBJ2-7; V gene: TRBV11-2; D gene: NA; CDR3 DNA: TGTGCCAGCAGCTCCCGGATTAGCACCACCTACGTAGAGCAGTACTTC; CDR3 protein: CASSSRISTTYVEQYF
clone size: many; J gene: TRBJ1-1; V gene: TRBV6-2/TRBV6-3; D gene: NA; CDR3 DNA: TGTGCCAGCAGCCGCAGGGCAAACACTGAAGCTTTCTTT; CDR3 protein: CASSRRANTEAFF
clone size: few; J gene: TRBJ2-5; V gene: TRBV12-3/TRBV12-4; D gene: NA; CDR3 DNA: TGTGCCAGCAGTGAGGGGCCTATCCAAGAGACCCAGTACTTC; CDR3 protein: CASSEGPIQETQYF
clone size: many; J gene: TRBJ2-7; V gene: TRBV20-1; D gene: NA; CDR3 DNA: TGCAGTGCAGAGGGAGTACGAACCTACGAGCAGTACTTC; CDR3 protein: CSAEGVRTYEQYF
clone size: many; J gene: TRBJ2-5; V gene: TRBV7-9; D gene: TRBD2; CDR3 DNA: TGTGCCAGCAGCCCTTTATTTCGGGGGGAGCAAGAGGCCCAGTACTTC; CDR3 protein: CASSPLFRGEQEAQYF